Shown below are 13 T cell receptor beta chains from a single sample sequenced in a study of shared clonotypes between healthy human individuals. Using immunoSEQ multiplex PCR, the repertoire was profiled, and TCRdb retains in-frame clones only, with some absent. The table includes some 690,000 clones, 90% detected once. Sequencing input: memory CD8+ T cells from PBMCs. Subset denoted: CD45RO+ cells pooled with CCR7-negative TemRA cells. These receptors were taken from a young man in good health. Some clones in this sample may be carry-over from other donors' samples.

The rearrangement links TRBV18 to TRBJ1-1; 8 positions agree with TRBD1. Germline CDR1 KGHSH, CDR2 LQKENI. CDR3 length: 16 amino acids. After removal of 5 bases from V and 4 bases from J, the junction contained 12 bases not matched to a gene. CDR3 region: CASSYDRGSRGTEAFF. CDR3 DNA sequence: TGTGCCAGCTCATATGACAGGGGCAGTCGGGGCACTGAAGCTTTCTTT.

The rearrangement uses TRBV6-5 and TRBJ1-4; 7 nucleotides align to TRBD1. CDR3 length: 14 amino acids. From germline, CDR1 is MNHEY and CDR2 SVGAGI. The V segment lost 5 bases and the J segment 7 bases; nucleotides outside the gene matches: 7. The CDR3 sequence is CASSPRGVGEKLFF. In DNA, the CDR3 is TGTGCCAGCAGTCCCAGGGGGGTCGGTGAAAAACTGTTTTTT.

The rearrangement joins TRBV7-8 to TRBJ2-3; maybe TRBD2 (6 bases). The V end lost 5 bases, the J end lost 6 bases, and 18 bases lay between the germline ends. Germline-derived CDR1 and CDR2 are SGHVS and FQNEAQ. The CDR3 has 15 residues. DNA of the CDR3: TGTGCCAGCAGCCCCAGCCAGCGGGTTGGGGATACGCAGTATTTT. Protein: CASSPSQRVGDTQYF. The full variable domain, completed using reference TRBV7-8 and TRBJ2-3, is GAGVSQSPRYKVAKRGQDVALRCDPISGHVSLFWYQQALGQGPEFLTYFQNEAQLDKSGLPSDRFFAERPEGSVSTLKIQRTQQEDSAVYLCASSPSQRVGDTQYFGPGTRLTVL.

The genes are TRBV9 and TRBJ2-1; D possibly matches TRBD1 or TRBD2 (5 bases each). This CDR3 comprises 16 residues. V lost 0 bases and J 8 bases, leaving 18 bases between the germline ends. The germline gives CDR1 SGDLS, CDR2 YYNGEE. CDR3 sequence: CASSVAVEGRSHEQFF. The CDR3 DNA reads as TGTGCCAGCAGCGTAGCCGTCGAGGGGCGCTCACATGAGCAGTTCTTC.

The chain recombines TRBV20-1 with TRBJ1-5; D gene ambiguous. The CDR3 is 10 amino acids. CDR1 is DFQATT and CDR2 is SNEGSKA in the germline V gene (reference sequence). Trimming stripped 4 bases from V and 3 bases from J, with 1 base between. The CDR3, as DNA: TGCAGTGCTAACAATCAGCCCCAGCATTTT. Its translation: CSANNQPQHF.

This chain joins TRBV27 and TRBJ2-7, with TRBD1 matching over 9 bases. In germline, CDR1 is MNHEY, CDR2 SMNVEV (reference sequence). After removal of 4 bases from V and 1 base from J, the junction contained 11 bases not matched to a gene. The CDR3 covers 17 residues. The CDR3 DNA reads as TGTGCCAGCAGTTCTCTCCCCGGACAGGGGAATTCCTACGAGCAGTACTTC. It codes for CASSSLPGQGNSYEQYF.

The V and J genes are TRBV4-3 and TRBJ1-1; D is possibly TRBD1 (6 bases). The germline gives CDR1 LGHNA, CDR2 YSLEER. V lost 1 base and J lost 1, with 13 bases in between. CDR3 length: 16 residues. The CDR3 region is CASSQVLSQGNTEAFF. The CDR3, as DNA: TGCGCCAGCAGCCAAGTATTGTCACAGGGGAACACTGAAGCTTTCTTT.

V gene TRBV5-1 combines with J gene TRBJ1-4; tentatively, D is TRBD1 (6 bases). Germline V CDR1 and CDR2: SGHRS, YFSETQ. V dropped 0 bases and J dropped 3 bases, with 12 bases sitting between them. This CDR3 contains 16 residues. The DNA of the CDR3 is TGCGCCAGCAGCTTGGGAGCCAGGGGTCCTAATGAAAAACTGTTTTTT. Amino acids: CASSLGARGPNEKLFF.

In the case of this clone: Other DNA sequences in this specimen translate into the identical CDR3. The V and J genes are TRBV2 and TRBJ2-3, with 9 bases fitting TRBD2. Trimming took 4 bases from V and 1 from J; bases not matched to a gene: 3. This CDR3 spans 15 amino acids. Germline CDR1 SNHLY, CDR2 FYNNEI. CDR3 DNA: TGTGCCAGCAGTGGACTAGCGGCCCGCACAGATACGCAGTATTTT. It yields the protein CASSGLAARTDTQYF.

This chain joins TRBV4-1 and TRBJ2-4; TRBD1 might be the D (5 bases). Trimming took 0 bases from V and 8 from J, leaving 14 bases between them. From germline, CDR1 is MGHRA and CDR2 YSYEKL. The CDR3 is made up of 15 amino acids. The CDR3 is CASSQDRQGRHIQYF. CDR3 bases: TGCGCCAGCAGCCAAGACAGGCAGGGTCGGCACATTCAGTACTTC.

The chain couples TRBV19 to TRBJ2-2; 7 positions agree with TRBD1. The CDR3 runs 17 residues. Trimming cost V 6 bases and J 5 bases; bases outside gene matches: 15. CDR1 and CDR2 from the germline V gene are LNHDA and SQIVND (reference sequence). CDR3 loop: CASSLIKTGAGTGELFF. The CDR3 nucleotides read TGTGCCAGTAGCTTAATCAAAACAGGGGCCGGAACCGGGGAGCTGTTTTTT.

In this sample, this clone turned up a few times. The CDR3 loop is CATSESYEQYF. DNA for the CDR3: TGTGCCACCAGCGAGTCCTACGAGCAGTACTTC. The chain uses TRBV15 and TRBJ2-7; D call uncertain. Per the germline V gene, CDR1 is LNHNV and CDR2 is YYDKDF (reference sequence). V lost 5 bases and J lost 1, with 3 bases in between. The CDR3 extends over 11 amino acids.

CDR3 sequence reads: CASSQANRDYYYEQYF. In DNA form, the CDR3 reads TGCGCCAGCAGCCAAGCTAATCGCGACTACTACTACGAGCAGTACTTC. V usage is TRBV4-1 and J usage is TRBJ2-7; perhaps TRBD2 as D (5 bases). CDR3 size: 16 residues. V was trimmed by 1 base and J by 3 bases, leaving 16 bases between them. Germline CDR1 is MGHRA and CDR2 is YSYEKL.